One sample yielded the 2 T cell receptor beta chains listed below, sequenced in a study of OX40 agonist ivuxolimab in advanced cancers. Sequencing used immunoSEQ multiplex PCR; TCRdb keeps in-frame clones, though not all of them. The sample carries some 30,000 clones, around 84% recorded once. The sequencing here drew on CD4+ or CD8+ T cells sorted from blood, taken in a trial of the OX40 agonist ivuxolimab. The receptor source for this set is an adult with an advanced solid tumor such as melanoma, head and neck, liver or kidney cancer.

The rearrangement links TRBV7-9 to TRBJ1-4; TRBD1 is a possible D gene (6 bases). The V end was cut by 2 bases, the J end by 8 bases, with 15 bases between. CDR1 SEHNR and CDR2 FQNEAQ come from the germline V gene (reference sequence). The CDR3 sequence is 15 residues long. CDR3 residues: CASSLLPGVVEKLFF. CDR3 DNA: TGTGCCAGCAGCTTACTTCCAGGGGTGGTGGAAAAACTGTTTTTT.

V usage is TRBV27 and J usage is TRBJ2-1; 7 positions agree with TRBD2. The CDR3 contains 15 residues. J gave up 8 bases and V 6 bases, and 13 bases lay outside the gene matches. Germline loops: CDR1 MNHEY, CDR2 SMNVEV (reference sequence). In nucleotides, the CDR3 is TGTGCCAGCAGCTCCCGGGAGGCCCACCCTTATGAGCAGTTCTTC. It is translated as CASSSREAHPYEQFF.